Following are 27 T cell receptor beta chains from one sample sequenced in a study of blood T cell repertoires in COVID-19. Produced via immunoSEQ multiplex PCR; TCRdb's table is partial and in-frame only. The sample shows some 360,000 clones, roughly nine tenths of them seen only once. The source material was peripheral blood. Source of these receptors: a woman aged 60 to 75 with COVID-19, enrolled during active disease.

In its sample, this clone was seen once. The gene calls are TRBV6-1 and TRBJ2-1; D not certain. V gave up 3 bases and J gave up 5 bases, with 14 bases separating them. Germline V gives CDR1 MNHNS, CDR2 SASEGT. The CDR3 has 15 residues. CDR3 protein: CASSDNPNRDNEQFF. CDR3 nucleotides: TGTGCCAGCAGTGATAATCCCAACAGAGACAATGAGCAGTTCTTC.

The J gene is TRBJ1-4, the V gene TRBV7-9, with D maybe TRBD1 (6 bases). Trimming shortened V by 5 bases and J by 4 bases, and 20 bases separated the two germline ends. The CDR3 covers 17 residues. Germline loops: CDR1 SEHNR, CDR2 FQNEAQ (reference sequence). CDR3 sequence reads: CASSVRKGQRRNEKLFF. The CDR3 DNA reads TGTGCCAGCAGCGTACGTAAAGGACAGAGACGTAATGAAAAACTGTTTTTT. Complete variable domain (other parts from reference TRBV7-9 and TRBJ1-4): DTGVSQNPRHKITKRGQNVTFRCDPISEHNRLYWYRQTLGQGPEFLTYFQNEAQLEKSRLLSDRFSAERPKGSFSTLEIQRTEQGDSAMYLCASSVRKGQRRNEKLFFGSGTQLSVL.

The J gene is TRBJ1-1, the V gene TRBV7-9; D is unresolved. The germline gives CDR1 SEHNR, CDR2 FQNEAQ (reference sequence). The CDR3 has 14 residues. Trimming removed 4 bases from V and 2 bases from J, with 11 bases in between. The CDR3 loop is CASSSEGLNTEAFF. The CDR3 DNA sequence: TGTGCCAGCAGCTCCGAAGGACTTAACACTGAAGCTTTCTTT.

V and J are TRBV10-2 and TRBJ1-1; D not certain. CDR3 length: 13 amino acids. Trimming cost V 6 bases and J 9 bases, with 17 bases left between them. The V gene's germline CDR1 is WSHSY and CDR2 SAAADI. CDR3 sequence (DNA): TGCGCCAGCAGAGGCCAGGCTTATAGGCAAGCTTTCTTT. Translating it yields CASRGQAYRQAFF.

On this clone itself: Sequence at one end of the junction differs from germline and may be a read error. This chain joins TRBV3-1 (or the pseudogene TRBV3-2) and TRBJ1-2, with TRBD1 as a possible D gene (6 bases). The CDR3 spans 13 residues. The germline V gene encodes CDR1 LGHDT and CDR2 YNNKEL (reference sequence). CDR3 in DNA: TGTGCCAGCACTATACAAGGGGGAAGTAGTGTTTTCTTC. It specifies CASTIQGGSSVFF.

The chain joins TRBV11-3 to TRBJ1-1, with D perhaps TRBD1 (6 bases). Per germline, CDR1 SGHNT and CDR2 YENEEA. The CDR3 is 18 amino acids. Trimming cost V 5 bases and J 3 bases, with 25 bases left between them. As DNA, the CDR3 is TGTGCCAGCAGCCCTCCTTCACCTGGACAGTCCTTATACACTGAAGCTTTCTTT. The encoded protein is CASSPPSPGQSLYTEAFF.

The gene calls are TRBV28 and TRBJ2-1; maybe TRBD1 (5 bases). Per germline, CDR1 MDHEN and CDR2 SYDVKM. The CDR3 loop spans 14 amino acids. Trimming removed 3 bases from V and 10 bases from J, with 16 bases in between. The CDR3 is CASSFLQQEKEQFF. CDR3 sequence (DNA): TGTGCCAGCAGTTTCCTCCAACAGGAAAAGGAGCAGTTCTTC.

The genes are TRBV2 and TRBJ1-5; 8 bases map to TRBD1. This CDR3 comprises 16 residues. The V segment lost 6 bases and the J segment 3 bases; nucleotides outside the gene matches: 10. Germline V gene sequence: CDR1 SNHLY, CDR2 FYNNEI. CDR3 sequence reads: CASRVQGAGINQPQHF. The CDR3 nucleotides read TGTGCCAGCAGGGTTCAGGGGGCGGGTATCAATCAGCCCCAGCATTTT.

The chain has TRBV9 and TRBJ1-1, with a possible D match to TRBD1 (6 bases). The CDR3 contains 14 residues. Per germline, CDR1 SGDLS and CDR2 YYNGEE. V shed 2 bases and J shed 6 bases, with 14 bases lying between them. The DNA for the CDR3 is TGTGCCAGCAGCGTGGAGAGCGAGGGGGCTGAAGCTTTCTTT. This codes for CASSVESEGAEAFF.

This rearrangement joins TRBV3-1 (or the pseudogene TRBV3-2) to TRBJ1-3; D not resolved. The germline V and J ends were trimmed by 8 bases and 4 bases, with 9 bases remaining between them. The CDR3 is made up of 12 amino acids. Germline V gene lookup returns CDR1 LGHDT and CDR2 YNNKEL (reference sequence). The CDR3, as DNA: TGTGCCAGCGGGAGTACAGGAAACACCATATATTTT. Its translation: CASGSTGNTIYF.

V is TRBV5-1 and J is TRBJ1-1; D perhaps matches TRBD1 (6 bases). V dropped 4 bases and J dropped 1 base, with 11 bases sitting between them. Germline CDR1 reads SGHRS; CDR2 reads YFSETQ. This CDR3 region has 14 residues. CDR3 in DNA: TGCGCCAGCAGCCCCGGGACACAGAACACTGAAGCTTTCTTT. Protein: CASSPGTQNTEAFF. The entire variable domain, with the rest obtained from reference TRBV5-1 and TRBJ1-1, is as follows: KAGVTQTPRYLIKTRGQQVTLSCSPISGHRSVSWYQQTPGQGLQFLFEYFSETQRNKGNFPGRFSGRQFSNSRSEMNVSTLELGDSALYLCASSPGTQNTEAFFGQGTRLTVV.

The V gene is TRBV19, the J gene TRBJ1-2; unclear D gene. The germline V and J ends were trimmed by 2 bases and 2 bases, with 12 bases remaining between them. This CDR3 region has 15 residues. The germline gives CDR1 LNHDA, CDR2 SQIVND (reference sequence). This CDR3 is CASSISGFPNYGYTF. CDR3 coding DNA: TGTGCCAGTAGTATATCGGGTTTTCCCAACTATGGCTACACCTTC.

In its sample, this clone was seen once. The chain has TRBV19 and TRBJ1-1; maybe TRBD1 (5 bases). Germline CDR1 reads LNHDA; CDR2 reads SQIVND (reference sequence). V lost 6 bases and J lost 8, with 13 bases in between. The CDR3 is 12 amino acids. CDR3 sequence reads: CASSHLRGEAFF. The CDR3 nucleotides read TGTGCCAGTAGCCATCTGCGGGGGGAAGCTTTCTTT.

The gene calls are TRBV6-6 and TRBJ1-5; weak D call: TRBD1 (6 bases). The CDR3 extends over 16 amino acids. Trimming removed 4 bases at V and 0 bases at J, with 13 bases between. Germline V CDR1 and CDR2: MNHNY, SVGAGI (reference sequence). CDR3 residues: CASSSPDSYSNQPQHF. CDR3 nucleotides: TGTGCCAGCAGTTCCCCGGACAGTTATAGCAATCAGCCCCAGCATTTT.

In its sample, this clone was seen once. The rearrangement uses TRBV28 and TRBJ2-5; 8 bases are a match to TRBD2. The J segment lost 4 bases and the V segment lost 2 bases, leaving 6 bases of the junction unmatched. The germline gives CDR1 MDHEN, CDR2 SYDVKM. The CDR3 runs to 15 residues. The CDR3 sequence: CASSLLAGSVETQYF. The CDR3 nucleotides read TGTGCCAGCAGTTTACTAGCGGGTTCAGTAGAGACCCAGTACTTC.

The rearrangement links TRBV7-9 to TRBJ2-5; the D gene is possibly TRBD1 (6 bases). Trimming pared 1 base from V and 2 bases from J, leaving 11 bases between. The CDR3 has 15 amino acids. Germline V CDR1 and CDR2: SEHNR, FQNEAQ (reference sequence). CDR3 protein: CASSLEGTNQETQYF. CDR3 nucleotides: TGTGCCAGCAGCTTAGAAGGGACAAATCAAGAGACCCAGTACTTC.

J is TRBJ1-5 and V is TRBV19; TRBD1 is a possible D gene (6 bases). V was cut by 3 bases and J by 3 bases, with 12 bases left in between. CDR3 size: 15 residues. CDR1 is LNHDA, CDR2 SQIVND, per germline (reference sequence). The CDR3 DNA reads TGTGCCAGTAGTATGCCTGGACAGAACAATCAGCCCCAGCATTTT. Amino acids: CASSMPGQNNQPQHF.

This chain connects TRBV6-6 to TRBJ2-2, with TRBD2 matching over 7 bases. The CDR3 length is 16 residues. V was clipped by 6 bases and J by 4 bases; unmatched bases: 11. Per germline, CDR1 MNHNY and CDR2 SVGAGI (reference sequence). CDR3 in DNA: TGTGCCAGCAGCCCCCGGGACTACCAAAGCACCGGGGAGCTGTTTTTT. Its protein product is CASSPRDYQSTGELFF.

V is TRBV7-3 and J is TRBJ2-3; a weak D match, TRBD1 (5 bases). V dropped 1 base and J dropped 4 bases, with 9 bases sitting between them. This CDR3 contains 14 residues. The germline V gene encodes CDR1 SGHTA and CDR2 FQGTGA. DNA for the CDR3: TGTGCCAGCAGCTTAAAGGCAGGGCCAGATACGCAGTATTTT. Its translation: CASSLKAGPDTQYF.

J is TRBJ1-2 and V is TRBV9, with 8 bases identical to TRBD1. CDR1 and CDR2 from the germline V gene are SGDLS and YYNGEE. J lost 8 bases, V lost 4 bases, and 10 bases had no gene match. The length of the CDR3 is 14 residues. Written as DNA, the CDR3 is TGTGCCAGCAGCTTTCAGGGGGCGCAGGGCGGCTACACCTTC. Its protein is CASSFQGAQGGYTF.

V is TRBV3-1 (or the pseudogene TRBV3-2) and J is TRBJ2-1; 16 nucleotides agree with TRBD2. The CDR3 runs to 16 residues. The germline V gene encodes CDR1 LGHDT and CDR2 YNNKEL (reference sequence). V dropped 0 bases and J dropped 13; count of bases not matched to a gene: 6. In nucleotides, the CDR3 is TGTGCCAGCAGCCAAGATGTGGGGACTAGCGGGGGGGCCCAGTTCTTC. Amino acids: CASSQDVGTSGGAQFF.

The genes are TRBV7-2 and TRBJ1-2; D unclear. The CDR3 totals 14 residues. V was clipped by 2 bases and J by 2 bases, with 9 bases between them. Germline loops: CDR1 SGHTA, CDR2 FQGNSA. The CDR3: CASSLNGGNYGYTF. The CDR3 region has the DNA TGTGCCAGCAGCTTAAACGGAGGGAACTATGGCTACACCTTC.

The chain carries TRBV5-5 and TRBJ1-1; a weak D match, TRBD1 (6 bases). The CDR3 is 13 residues long. The germline V gene encodes CDR1 SGHKS and CDR2 YYEKEE (reference sequence). Trimming pared 4 bases from V and 4 bases from J, leaving 11 bases between. The CDR3 DNA follows: TGTGCCAGCAGCACACAGGGAGCCACTGAAGCTTTCTTT. It specifies CASSTQGATEAFF.

This clone was seen only once. The V and J genes are TRBV12-2 and TRBJ1-4; the table assigns TRBD1, which was not confirmed against the DNA. TRBV12-2 is classified as a pseudogene. This CDR3 has 16 amino acids. CDR3 sequence: CASRFRGRGRDEKLFF. CDR3 DNA sequence: TGTGCAAGTCGCTTTCGGGGCAGGGGGCGCGATGAAAAACTGTTTTTT.

The V gene is TRBV29-1, the J gene TRBJ1-2, with D possibly matching TRBD1 (5 bases). Per germline, CDR1 SQVTM and CDR2 ANQGSEA. V was trimmed by 7 bases and J by 7 bases, leaving 13 bases between them. CDR3 length: 11 residues. The CDR3 spells CSDWTGGGYTF. CDR3 bases: TGCAGCGACTGGACCGGGGGTGGCTACACCTTC.

The CDR3 protein is CASSPVLDRSYGYTF. The DNA of the CDR3 is TGTGCCAGCAGCCCAGTGTTGGACAGGAGCTATGGCTACACCTTC. The chain links TRBV7-8 to TRBJ1-2, with TRBD1 matching 7 bases. CDR1 is SGHVS, CDR2 FQNEAQ, per germline. The CDR3 totals 15 residues. With 5 bases clipped from V and 4 bases from J, the junction kept 10 bases outside the gene matches. The full variable domain, completed using reference TRBV7-8 and TRBJ1-2, is GAGVSQSPRYKVAKRGQDVALRCDPISGHVSLFWYQQALGQGPEFLTYFQNEAQLDKSGLPSDRFFAERPEGSVSTLKIQRTQQEDSAVYLCASSPVLDRSYGYTFGSGTRLTVV.

This chain uses TRBV4-2 with TRBJ2-1, with D tentatively TRBD1 (5 bases). Trimming removed 0 bases at V and 5 bases at J, with 8 bases between. Germline assignment: CDR1 LGHNA and CDR2 YNFKEQ. The CDR3 is 14 amino acids. CDR3 DNA sequence: TGTGCCAGCAGCCAAGATAGGACACACAATGAGCAGTTCTTC. Amino acids: CASSQDRTHNEQFF.